This TCR beta chain was observed in a study of Ad26.COV2.S vaccination and SARS-CoV-2 variants. Whole-study context: The COV1001 Ad26.COV2.S trial arm included the donor. Study findings and constraints: Participants in the vaccine arm had higher spike-specific TCR breadth; placebo recipients had lower.

Treatment indicated: some 20 received Ad26.COV2.S at low or high dose, single or two shots; 5 received placebo; per-sample allocation not given. Samples were taken on day 63 after the first vaccine or placebo injection. Donor was an adult aged 18-55 years in Boston. This clone appeared a few times. Antigen: not known. Repertoires were generated with immunoSEQ multiplex PCR, while TCRdb's copy carries only in-frame clones and drops some. The sample includes about 350,000 clones, about 85% of them seen just once. V was trimmed by 3 bases and J by 0 bases, leaving 14 bases between them. CDR1 and CDR2 (germline): KGHSH, LQKENI. The length of the CDR3 is 16 residues.

The sequence came from a person aged 18 to 59 who received the Ad26.COV2.S COVID-19 vaccine or a placebo. This chain joins TRBV18 and TRBJ1-1, with D possibly TRBD1 on 6 matching bases. The source was peripheral blood, collected in a trial of Ad26.COV2.S vaccine versus placebo. CDR3: CASSPGTTGLNTEAFF. Written as DNA, the CDR3 is TGTGCCAGCTCACCCGGGACCACAGGGCTGAACACTGAAGCTTTCTTT.